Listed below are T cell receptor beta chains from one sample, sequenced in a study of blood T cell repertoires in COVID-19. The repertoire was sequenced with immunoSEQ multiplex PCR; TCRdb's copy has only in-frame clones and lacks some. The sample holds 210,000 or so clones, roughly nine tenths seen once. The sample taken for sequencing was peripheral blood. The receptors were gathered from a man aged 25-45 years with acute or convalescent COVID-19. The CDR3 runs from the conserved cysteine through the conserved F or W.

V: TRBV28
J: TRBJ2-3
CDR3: CASSHPSGQFTDTQYF

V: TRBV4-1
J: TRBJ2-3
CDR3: CASSQGLAREADTQYF

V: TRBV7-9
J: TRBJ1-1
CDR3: CASSSGNREGTEAFF

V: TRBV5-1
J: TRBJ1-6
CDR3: CASSGTGSYNSPLHF

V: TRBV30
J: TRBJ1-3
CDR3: CAWSVITGNTIYF

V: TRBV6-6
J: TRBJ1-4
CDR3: CASRPGTLRGNEKLFF

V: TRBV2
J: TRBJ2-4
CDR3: CASRALAGGAKNIQYF

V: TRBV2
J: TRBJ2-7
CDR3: CASSSQAYLTYEQYF

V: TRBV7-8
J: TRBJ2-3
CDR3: CASSSRPGRSSTDTQYF

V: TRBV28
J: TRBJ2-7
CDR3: CASTPDTYEQYF

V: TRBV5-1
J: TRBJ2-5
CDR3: CASSMGLAATQETQYF

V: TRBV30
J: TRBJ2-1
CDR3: CAWSGGSSNEQFF

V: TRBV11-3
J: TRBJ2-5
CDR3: CASSPRGDEAETQYF

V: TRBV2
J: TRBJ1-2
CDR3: CASSVNREGYTF

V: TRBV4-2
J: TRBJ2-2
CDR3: CASSQEGGAPPGELFF

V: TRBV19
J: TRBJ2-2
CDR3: CASTRQGAAGELFF

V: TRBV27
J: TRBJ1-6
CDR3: CASTKGTVYNSPLHF

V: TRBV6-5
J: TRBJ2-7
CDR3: CASSYTAGSYEQYF

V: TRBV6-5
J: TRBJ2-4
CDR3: CASRGPSGAKNIQYF

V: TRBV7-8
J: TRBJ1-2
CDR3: CASSLNRNYGYTF

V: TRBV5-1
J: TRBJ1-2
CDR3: CASSLVTDYGYTF

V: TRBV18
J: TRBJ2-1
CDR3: CASSPLGQGANEQFF

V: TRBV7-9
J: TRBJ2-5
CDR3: CASSINSGGAEETQYF

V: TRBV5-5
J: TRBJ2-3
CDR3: CASGGADTQYF

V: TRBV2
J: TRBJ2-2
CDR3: CASKGASNTGELFF

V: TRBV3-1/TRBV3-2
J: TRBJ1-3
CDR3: CASSQRGTVGAIYF